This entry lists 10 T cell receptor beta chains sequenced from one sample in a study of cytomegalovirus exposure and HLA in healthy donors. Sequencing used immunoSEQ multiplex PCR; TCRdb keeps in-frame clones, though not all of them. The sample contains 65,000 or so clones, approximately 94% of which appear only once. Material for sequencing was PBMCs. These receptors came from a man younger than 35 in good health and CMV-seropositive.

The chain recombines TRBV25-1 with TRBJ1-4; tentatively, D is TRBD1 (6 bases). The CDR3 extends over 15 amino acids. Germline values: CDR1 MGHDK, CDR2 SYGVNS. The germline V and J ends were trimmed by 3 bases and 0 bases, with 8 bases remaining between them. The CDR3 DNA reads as TGTGCCAGCAGTGATCGACAGGCAACTAATGAAAAACTGTTTTTT. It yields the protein CASSDRQATNEKLFF.

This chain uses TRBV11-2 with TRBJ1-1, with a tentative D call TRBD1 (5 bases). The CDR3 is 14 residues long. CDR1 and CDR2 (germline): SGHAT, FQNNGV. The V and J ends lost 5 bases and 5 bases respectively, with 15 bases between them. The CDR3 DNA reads TGTGCCAGCAGCCTTTACAGGCCTGGGACTGAAGCTTTCTTT. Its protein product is CASSLYRPGTEAFF.

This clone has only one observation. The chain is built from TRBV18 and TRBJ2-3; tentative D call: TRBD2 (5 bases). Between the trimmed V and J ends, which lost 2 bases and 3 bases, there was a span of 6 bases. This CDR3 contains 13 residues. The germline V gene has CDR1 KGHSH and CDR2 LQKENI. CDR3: CASSPGETDTQYF. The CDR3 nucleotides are TGTGCCAGCTCACCAGGGGAGACAGATACGCAGTATTTT.

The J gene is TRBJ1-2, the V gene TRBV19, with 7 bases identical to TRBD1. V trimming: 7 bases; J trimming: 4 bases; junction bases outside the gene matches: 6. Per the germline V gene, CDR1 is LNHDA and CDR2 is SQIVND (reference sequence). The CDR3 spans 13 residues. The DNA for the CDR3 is TGTGCCAGTATCCCACAGGGGCTCTATGGCTACACCTTC. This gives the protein CASIPQGLYGYTF.

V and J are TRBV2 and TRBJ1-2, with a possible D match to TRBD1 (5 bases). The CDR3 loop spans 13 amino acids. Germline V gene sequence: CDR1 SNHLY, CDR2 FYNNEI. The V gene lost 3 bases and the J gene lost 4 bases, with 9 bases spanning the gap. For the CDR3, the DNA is TGTGCCAGCAGTGACCGCGGGGGCTATGGCTACACCTTC. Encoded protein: CASSDRGGYGYTF. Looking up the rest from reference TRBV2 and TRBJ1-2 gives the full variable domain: EPEVTQTPSHQVTQMGQEVILRCVPISNHLYFYWYRQILGQKVEFLVSFYNNEISEKSEIFDDQFSVERPDGSNFTLKIRSTKLEDSAMYFCASSDRGGYGYTFGSGTRLTVV.

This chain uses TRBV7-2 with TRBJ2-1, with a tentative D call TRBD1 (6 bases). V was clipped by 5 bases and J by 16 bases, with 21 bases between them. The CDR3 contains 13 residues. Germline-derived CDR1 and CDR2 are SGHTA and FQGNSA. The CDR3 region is CASSPSARGREFF. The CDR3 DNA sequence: TGTGCCAGCAGCCCCTCCGCCAGGGGCCGGGAATTCTTC.

CDR3 amino acids: CASVEQGYEQYF. CDR3 nucleotide sequence: TGTGCCAGCGTGGAGCAGGGTTACGAGCAGTACTTC. The V and J genes are TRBV28 and TRBJ2-7, with a tentative D call TRBD1 (5 bases). Germline lookup yields CDR1 MDHEN and CDR2 SYDVKM. The length of the CDR3 is 12 residues. V was pared by 8 bases and J by 4 bases, with 12 bases between.

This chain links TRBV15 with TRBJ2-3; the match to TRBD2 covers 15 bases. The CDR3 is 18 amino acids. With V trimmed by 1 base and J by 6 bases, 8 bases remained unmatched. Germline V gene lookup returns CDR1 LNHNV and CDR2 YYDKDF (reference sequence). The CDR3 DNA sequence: TGTGCCACCAGCAGAGGGACTAGCGGGGGGGCGGCTATGGATACGCAGTATTTT. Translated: CATSRGTSGGAAMDTQYF.

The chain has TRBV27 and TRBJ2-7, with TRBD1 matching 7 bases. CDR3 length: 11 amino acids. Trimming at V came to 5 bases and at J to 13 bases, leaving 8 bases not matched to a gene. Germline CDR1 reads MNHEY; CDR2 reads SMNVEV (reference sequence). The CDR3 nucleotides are TGTGCCAGCAGTGCTGGGACAGACACATACTTC. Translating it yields CASSAGTDTYF.

The CDR3 loop is CASSYGPYTDTQYF. The CDR3, as DNA: TGTGCCAGCAGTTACGGGCCCTACACAGATACGCAGTATTTT. The rearrangement links TRBV6-5 to TRBJ2-3, with D uncertain. The CDR3 length is 14 residues. CDR1 is MNHEY and CDR2 is SVGAGI in the germline V gene. V was pared by 2 bases and J by 2 bases, with 8 bases between.